This T cell receptor delta chain was sequenced during a study of gamma-delta T cells after stem cell transplantation. Germline V lookup: CDR1 GEAIGNYY, CDR2 EKD. The CDR3 loop spans 14 amino acids. The germline V and J ends were trimmed by 0 bases and 9 bases, with 16 bases remaining between them. This clone is classed as large (0.1 to 1%). Additional DNA sequences in this sample encode the identical CDR3. TCRdb re-identified clones in the RT-PCR reads via CATT. The table lists roughly 3,000 delta-chain clones, about 2.6% of them singletons. The sequence derives from a human donor. It is not recorded whose cells these are; they may come from a transplant donor. Sequencing was carried out using gamma-delta T cells. The gene calls are TRDV2 and TRDJ1, with D maybe TRDD3 (6 bases). The CDR3 sequence is CACDTVGGSGELIF. The CDR3 DNA is TGTGCCTGTGACACCGTGGGGGGGTCAGGTGAACTCATCTTT.